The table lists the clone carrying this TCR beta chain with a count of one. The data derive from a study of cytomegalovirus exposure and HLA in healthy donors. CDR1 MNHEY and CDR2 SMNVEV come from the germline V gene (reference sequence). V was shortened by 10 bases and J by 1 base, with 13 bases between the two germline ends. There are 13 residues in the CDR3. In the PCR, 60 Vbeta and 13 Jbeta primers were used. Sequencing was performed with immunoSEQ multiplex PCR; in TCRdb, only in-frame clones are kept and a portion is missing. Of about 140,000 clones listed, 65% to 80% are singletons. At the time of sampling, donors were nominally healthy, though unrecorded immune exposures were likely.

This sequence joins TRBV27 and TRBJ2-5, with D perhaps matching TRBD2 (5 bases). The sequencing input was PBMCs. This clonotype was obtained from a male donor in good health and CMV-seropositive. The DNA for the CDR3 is TGTGCCAAAACCCCAAGCGGCCAAGAGACCCAGTACTTC. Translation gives CAKTPSGQETQYF.